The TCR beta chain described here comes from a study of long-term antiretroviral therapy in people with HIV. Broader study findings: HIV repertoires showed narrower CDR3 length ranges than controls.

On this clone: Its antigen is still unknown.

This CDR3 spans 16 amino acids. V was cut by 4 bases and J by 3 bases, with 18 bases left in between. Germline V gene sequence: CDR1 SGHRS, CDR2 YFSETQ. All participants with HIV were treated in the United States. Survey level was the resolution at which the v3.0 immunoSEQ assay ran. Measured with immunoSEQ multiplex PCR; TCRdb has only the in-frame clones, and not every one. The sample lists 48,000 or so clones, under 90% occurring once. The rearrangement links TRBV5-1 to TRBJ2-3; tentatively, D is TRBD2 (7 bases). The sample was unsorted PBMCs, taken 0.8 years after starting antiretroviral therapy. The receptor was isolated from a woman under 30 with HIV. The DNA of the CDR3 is TGCGCCAGCAGCCCACGGACGGGGGGCGGAACAGATACGCAGTATTTT. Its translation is CASSPRTGGGTDTQYF. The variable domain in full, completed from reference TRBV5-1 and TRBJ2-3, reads KAGVTQTPRYLIKTRGQQVTLSCSPISGHRSVSWYQQTPGQGLQFLFEYFSETQRNKGNFPGRFSGRQFSNSRSEMNVSTLELGDSALYLCASSPRTGGGTDTQYFGPGTRLTVL.